The T cell receptor beta chain under discussion was sequenced for a study of blood T cell repertoires in COVID-19. The overall study: T cells, B-cell-depleted T cells, or PBMCs provided the cDNA or gDNA that served as material.

CDR1 is LGHNT, CDR2 FRNRAP, per germline. V was pared by 3 bases and J by 1 base, with 9 bases between. This CDR3 contains 14 residues. In the authors' workflow: Estimated nucleated cell counts came from reference gene primer amplification. Profiled with immunoSEQ multiplex PCR; TCRdb holds only in-frame clones, not every one. For V, J and clone size, that table is used; D and trimming come from the DNA. The table shows under 400,000 clones, with roughly nine tenths occurring only once. One Seattle source followed patients from active infection through their disease course. The chain has TRBV12-5 and TRBJ2-5; D is possibly TRBD2 (5 bases). Sequencing was carried out using peripheral blood. The source is a woman aged 55 to 70 with COVID-19, enrolled during active disease. The CDR3 loop is CASGLSGSQETQYF. In nucleotides, the CDR3 is TGTGCTAGTGGTTTAAGCGGCAGCCAAGAGACCCAGTACTTC.